These 3 T cell receptor beta chains were sequenced from one sample in a study of cytomegalovirus exposure and HLA in healthy donors. PCR primers comprised 60 Vbeta and 13 Jbeta primers. Some clones are missing from TCRdb's copy, which holds only in-frame ones; the method was immunoSEQ multiplex PCR. Reported are about 55,000 clones; the ten largest clones contain around 10%. The sequencing input was PBMCs. The receptors originated from a man in his fifties in good health and CMV-seropositive.

The chain is built from TRBV4-2 and TRBJ1-4, with D possibly TRBD1 on 5 matching bases. The CDR3 sequence is 16 residues long. V lost 0 bases, J lost 5 bases, and 13 bases lay in between. Germline V gene sequence: CDR1 LGHNA, CDR2 YNFKEQ. The CDR3 region has the DNA TGTGCCAGCAGCCAAGATGTTTGGAGGGGAAATGAAAAACTGTTTTTT. This codes for CASSQDVWRGNEKLFF.

The chain links TRBV5-1 to TRBJ2-5, with D maybe TRBD2 (6 bases). CDR3 length: 15 amino acids. Germline V gives CDR1 SGHRS, CDR2 YFSETQ. Trimming left V 7 bases short and J 4 bases short, with 20 bases between. The CDR3 spells CASRREADPRETQYF. In nucleotides, the CDR3 is TGCGCCAGCCGCAGGGAGGCCGACCCCAGAGAGACCCAGTACTTC.

The gene calls are TRBV10-3 and TRBJ2-2, with 13 bases identical to TRBD2. CDR1 is ENHRY and CDR2 is SYGVKD in the germline V gene. The CDR3 is made up of 14 amino acids. With 9 bases clipped from V and 5 bases from J, the junction kept 3 bases outside the gene matches. This CDR3 reads CAIGLAGATGELFF. CDR3 coding DNA: TGTGCCATAGGACTAGCGGGAGCTACCGGGGAGCTGTTTTTT.